These 11 T cell receptor beta chains were sequenced from one sample in a study of blood T cell repertoires in COVID-19. Libraries were prepared by immunoSEQ multiplex PCR; TCRdb keeps only in-frame clonotypes and omits some of them. The table lists roughly 420,000 clones, roughly 90% of them singletons. Source material: PBMCs or T cells enriched from blood (not recorded which). The source of these receptors is a woman in her thirties with acute COVID-19.

In DNA form, the CDR3 reads TGTGCCAGCAGCCAAGGAACTATTAATGAGCAGTTCTTC. It yields the protein CASSQGTINEQFF. The chain couples TRBV3-1 (or the pseudogene TRBV3-2) to TRBJ2-1; D is unresolved. V lost 1 base and J 7 bases, leaving 8 bases between the germline ends. Per the germline V gene, CDR1 is LGHDT and CDR2 is YNNKEL (reference sequence). The CDR3 loop spans 13 amino acids.

The CDR3 bases are TGTGCCAGCATCGACCCCGCCAGGGGCTACGAGCAGTACTTC. Protein sequence: CASIDPARGYEQYF. This rearrangement joins TRBV25-1 to TRBJ2-7, with D perhaps matching TRBD1 (6 bases). Between the trimmed V and J ends, which lost 7 bases and 3 bases, there was a span of 16 bases. The CDR3 covers 14 residues. The germline V gene has CDR1 MGHDK and CDR2 SYGVNS.

This chain joins TRBV29-1 and TRBJ2-7; a weak D match, TRBD2 (6 bases). Trimming took 4 bases from V and 4 from J, leaving 8 bases between them. The germline gives CDR1 SQVTM, CDR2 ANQGSEA. CDR3 length: 11 amino acids. The CDR3 here is CSVGGDYEQYF. The CDR3 coding sequence is TGCAGCGTTGGCGGGGATTACGAGCAGTACTTC.

The CDR3 is CASSLGRGDGYTF. In DNA, the CDR3 is TGCGCCAGCAGCTTAGGGAGGGGAGATGGCTACACCTTC. The V gene is TRBV5-1, the J gene TRBJ1-2; perhaps TRBD1 as D (5 bases). V lost 2 bases and J lost 6, with 11 bases in between. CDR1 SGHRS and CDR2 YFSETQ come from the germline V gene. The CDR3 is 13 residues long. The whole variable domain, remainder taken from reference TRBV5-1 and TRBJ1-2, is KAGVTQTPRYLIKTRGQQVTLSCSPISGHRSVSWYQQTPGQGLQFLFEYFSETQRNKGNFPGRFSGRQFSNSRSEMNVSTLELGDSALYLCASSLGRGDGYTFGSGTRLTVV.

The V gene is TRBV7-9, the J gene TRBJ1-4; D call uncertain. Germline CDR1 reads SEHNR; CDR2 reads FQNEAQ (reference sequence). Trimming pared 0 bases from V and 5 bases from J, leaving 7 bases between. This CDR3 has 14 amino acids. CDR3 protein: CASSLAGSNEKLFF. Written as DNA, the CDR3 is TGTGCCAGCAGCTTAGCTGGCTCGAATGAAAAACTGTTTTTT.

This rearrangement joins TRBV4-1 to TRBJ2-7, with D maybe TRBD1 (6 bases). CDR1 and CDR2 (germline): MGHRA, YSYEKL. The CDR3 consists of 15 residues. V was pared by 1 base and J by 3 bases, with 13 bases between. CDR3 amino acids: CASSQAMDSYYEQYF. In nucleotides, the CDR3 is TGCGCCAGCAGCCAAGCTATGGACAGCTACTACGAGCAGTACTTC.

V gene TRBV6-5 combines with J gene TRBJ2-1, with TRBD2 matching over 8 bases. The junction had 6 bases not matched to a gene; V was cut back by 6 bases and J by 2 bases. Germline V gene data show CDR1 as MNHEY and CDR2 as SVGAGI. This CDR3 is 15 amino acids long. The DNA for the CDR3 is TGTGCCAGCAGACCCGGGGGGGTAGCCTACAATGAGCAGTTCTTC. Amino acid sequence: CASRPGGVAYNEQFF.

The chain recombines TRBV28 with TRBJ1-2, with TRBD1 identical over 9 bases. V was pared by 3 bases and J by 1 base, with 3 bases of the junction left unmatched. Germline-derived CDR1 and CDR2 are MDHEN and SYDVKM. This CDR3 is 15 amino acids long. The CDR3 protein is CASSFGTGSNYGYTF. The CDR3 bases are TGTGCCAGCAGTTTCGGGACAGGGAGTAACTATGGCTACACCTTC.

The chain couples TRBV5-5 to TRBJ2-5; D unclear. This CDR3 is 11 amino acids long. The germline gives CDR1 SGHKS, CDR2 YYEKEE (reference sequence). V was clipped by 2 bases and J by 6 bases, with 5 bases between them. The CDR3 region has the DNA TGTGCCAGCAGCTTAGCGAAGACCCAGTACTTC. This translates into CASSLAKTQYF.

The chain couples TRBV10-1 to TRBJ2-2, with D perhaps TRBD2 (7 bases). The CDR3 loop spans 16 amino acids. V was cut by 7 bases and J by 3 bases, with 18 bases left in between. The V gene's germline CDR1 is WNHNN and CDR2 SYGVQD (reference sequence). CDR3 amino acids: CASTKGGTDHTGELFF. Written as DNA, the CDR3 is TGCGCCAGCACCAAGGGGGGGACGGATCACACCGGGGAGCTGTTTTTT.

The chain has TRBV2 and TRBJ1-3; 7 bases are shared with TRBD1. Germline-derived CDR1 and CDR2 are SNHLY and FYNNEI. This CDR3 comprises 15 residues. Unmatched junction bases numbered 5, after V lost 0 bases and J lost 6 bases. The CDR3 loop is CASSEAPGGSNTIYF. In nucleotides, the CDR3 is TGTGCCAGCAGTGAAGCGCCAGGGGGGTCAAACACCATATATTTT.